The following is a T cell receptor (beta chain) sequence with its context. Its target is not known. This specimen belongs to a study of cytomegalovirus exposure and HLA in healthy donors. The CDR3 contains 14 residues. Germline values: CDR1 SGDLS, CDR2 YYNGEE. V was trimmed by 0 bases and J by 2 bases, leaving 9 bases between them. Regarding the study as a whole: Later analysis identified a missense DCLRE1C variant that was linked to TCR beta V- and J-gene trimming. Prior analysis indicated that the majority of TCR beta V segments exhibited productivity approximately 87% or approximately 30% of the time. A later analysis found TCR association rates differed by HLA locus, highest for DRB1 and lowest for HLA-C.

The PCR was carried out with 60 Vbeta primers and 13 Jbeta primers. The repertoire was sequenced with immunoSEQ multiplex PCR; TCRdb's copy has only in-frame clones and lacks some. Altogether 130,000 or so clones are present, over 70% being singletons, with the ten largest covering about 2.1%. The clonotype was recovered from a woman aged 35 to 49 in good health and CMV-seropositive. Specimen: PBMCs. The chain links TRBV9 to TRBJ2-7; TRBD2 might be the D (6 bases). The CDR3 protein is CASSVVGGPYEQYF. CDR3 nucleotides: TGTGCCAGCAGCGTAGTGGGGGGACCCTACGAGCAGTACTTC.